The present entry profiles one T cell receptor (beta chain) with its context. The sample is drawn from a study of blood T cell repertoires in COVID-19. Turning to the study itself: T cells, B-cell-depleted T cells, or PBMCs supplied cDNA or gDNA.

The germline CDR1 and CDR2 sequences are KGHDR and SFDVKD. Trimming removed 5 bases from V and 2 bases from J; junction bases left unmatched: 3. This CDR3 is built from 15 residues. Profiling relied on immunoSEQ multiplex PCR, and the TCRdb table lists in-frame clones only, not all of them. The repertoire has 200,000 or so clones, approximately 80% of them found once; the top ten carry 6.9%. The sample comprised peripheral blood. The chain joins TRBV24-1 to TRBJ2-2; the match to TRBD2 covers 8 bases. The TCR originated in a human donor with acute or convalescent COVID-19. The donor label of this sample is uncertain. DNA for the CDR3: TGTGCCACCAGTGCTACTAGCGGAAACACCGGGGAGCTGTTTTTT. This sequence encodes CATSATSGNTGELFF.